The 10 T cell receptor beta chains listed next were all sequenced from one sample in a study of T cells in localized non-small cell lung cancer. Using immunoSEQ multiplex PCR, the repertoire was profiled, and TCRdb retains in-frame clones only, with some absent. The sample contains approximately 29,000 clones, about 80% of which appear only once. The input for sequencing was peripheral blood, taken before any cancer treatment. Receptors were obtained from a male donor at least 60 years old with stage II squamous cell lung carcinoma.

This chain joins TRBV5-6 and TRBJ2-3; D not certain. The ends were cut back, 4 bases at V and 0 bases at J, with 18 bases in the middle. CDR1 and CDR2 (germline): SGHDT, YYEEEE. The CDR3 is 17 residues long. The CDR3 nucleotides are TGTGCCAGCAGCATCGGAATGAGCTTCACTAGCACAGATACGCAGTATTTT. The encoded protein is CASSIGMSFTSTDTQYF.

V gene TRBV15 combines with J gene TRBJ1-3, with D maybe TRBD1 (5 bases). Germline CDR1 is LNHNV and CDR2 is YYDKDF (reference sequence). This CDR3 is built from 16 residues. V was clipped by 0 bases and J by 0 bases, with 9 bases between them. The CDR3 DNA reads as TGTGCCACCAGCAGAGATGGGACCAACTCTGGAAACACCATATATTTT. It yields the protein CATSRDGTNSGNTIYF.

This rearrangement joins TRBV10-1 to TRBJ1-1, with 8 positions matching TRBD1. The CDR3 runs to 14 residues. Trimming cost V 0 bases and J 7 bases; bases outside gene matches: 4. In germline, CDR1 is WNHNN, CDR2 SYGVQD (reference sequence). The CDR3 DNA sequence: TGCGCCAGCAGTGAGTCCGGGACAGGATTTGAAGCTTTCTTT. Residues: CASSESGTGFEAFF.

This clone was recorded at least ten times. V gene TRBV19 combines with J gene TRBJ2-5; 7 bases align to TRBD2. Germline CDR1 and CDR2: LNHDA and SQIVND (reference sequence). The CDR3 consists of 16 residues. V gave up 5 bases and J gave up 5 bases; unmatched junction bases: 14. The CDR3 DNA follows: TGTGCCAGTAGTCCAAGGGAGGGCCTAGGGAGGGAGACCCAGTACTTC. Translation gives CASSPREGLGRETQYF.

With respect to this clone: One end of the junction is discordant with germline, which a read error may explain. The genes are TRBV4-1 and TRBJ2-7; D uncertain. Germline V gives CDR1 MGHRA, CDR2 YSYEKL. The CDR3 is 12 amino acids. CDR3 nucleotide sequence: TGCGTCAGCAGCCAAGCAAGGGTCGAGCAGTACTTC. Amino acid sequence: CVSSQARVEQYF.

Here the CDR3 DNA reads TGCAGCGTTGAAGAGGATGAGGGGTACTATGGCTACACCTTC. This translates into CSVEEDEGYYGYTF. V gene TRBV29-1 combines with J gene TRBJ1-2, with a possible D match to TRBD1 (5 bases). The CDR3 has 14 amino acids. The germline V and J ends were trimmed by 0 bases and 3 bases, with 11 bases remaining between them. In germline, CDR1 is SQVTM, CDR2 ANQGSEA.

The chain carries TRBV28 and TRBJ1-5, with D maybe TRBD1 (5 bases). This CDR3 is 13 amino acids long. V was shortened by 11 bases and J by 0 bases, with 11 bases between the two germline ends. Per the germline V gene, CDR1 is MDHEN and CDR2 is SYDVKM. The CDR3 loop reads CASGGNSNQPQHF. As DNA, the CDR3 is TGTGCCTCCGGGGGTAATAGCAATCAGCCCCAGCATTTT.

The V call is TRBV11-2, the J call TRBJ2-2; TRBD2 matches at 11 bases. This CDR3 is 15 amino acids long. The V gene's germline CDR1 is SGHAT and CDR2 FQNNGV. V lost 3 bases and J lost 5; bases outside the gene matches: 2. The CDR3 sequence is CASSFGTSGTGELFF. CDR3 DNA sequence: TGTGCCAGCAGCTTCGGGACTAGCGGAACCGGGGAGCTGTTTTTT.

This clone was counted once. This chain uses TRBV27 with TRBJ2-7, with D uncertain. Germline V lookup: CDR1 MNHEY, CDR2 SMNVEV (reference sequence). The CDR3 runs to 13 residues. With 3 bases removed from V and 3 bases from J, the gap between germline ends came to 9 bases. The CDR3 DNA reads as TGTGCCAGCAGTTTCGCCCCGGGCTACGAGCAGTACTTC. This gives the protein CASSFAPGYEQYF.

This chain links TRBV7-6 with TRBJ2-7; D may be TRBD1 or TRBD2 (5 bases each). From germline, CDR1 is SGHVS and CDR2 FNYEAQ. The CDR3 is 13 residues long. V lost 5 bases and J lost 5, with 13 bases in between. The CDR3 is CASSPGRQDEQYF. The CDR3 coding sequence is TGTGCCAGCAGCCCGGGGCGCCAGGACGAGCAGTACTTC.